This TCR beta chain is from a study of identical twins' blood T cells. Across the study: About twelve libraries, six alpha and six beta, gave about 49 million reads.

This clonotype appeared a few times. Using its own MiXCR run on the 5' RACE reads, TCRdb lists one record per CDR3 protein. The sample has about 370,000 distinct CDR3 sequences, over 25% seen once; the top ten hold more than 5.5%. Between the trimmed V and J ends, which lost 6 bases and 4 bases, there was a span of 7 bases. From germline, CDR1 is MDHEN and CDR2 SYDVKM. This CDR3 region has 12 residues. The receptor was derived from a woman between 18 and 49 years old in good health. The sequencing input was PBMCs. The chain combines TRBV28 with TRBJ1-3, with unresolved D. The CDR3 protein is CASRGYGNTIYF. As DNA, the CDR3 is TGTGCCAGCAGAGGTTACGGAAACACCATATATTTT.